This T cell receptor (beta chain) was sequenced during a study of T-cell memory formation after mild COVID-19. Study details: There were largely donor-specific TCR clusters.

Note on this clonotype: Its antigen is as yet unknown.

Whole-study findings and limits: Day 15 to 85 contracting clones showed balanced CD4/CD8; day 15 to 37 expanders favored CD4+.

V was shortened by 7 bases and J by 5 bases, with 14 bases between the two germline ends. The CDR3 extends over 13 amino acids. Looked up from germline, CDR1 is SNHLY and CDR2 is FYNNEI. With constant-segment primers, 5'RACE yielded cDNA libraries of TCR alpha and TCR beta that carried sample barcodes and UMIs. TCRdb analysed the 5' RACE reads with MiXCR anew, one entry per CDR3 protein. Found here are fewer than 250,000 distinct CDR3 sequences, around 25% of them singletons; the top ten hold 10% to 12%. The V gene is TRBV2, the J gene TRBJ2-5, with TRBD2 as a possible D gene (7 bases). Sequenced input: PBMCs or a T cell subset sorted from them (not recorded which). This receptor was obtained from an adult woman who had mild COVID-19 (a few samples of this study predate the infection). Cell type and time point are not known. The CDR3 nucleotides read TGTGCCAGCAAAACAGGGCGGGGGGAGACCCAGTACTTC. This translates into CASKTGRGETQYF.